In its sample, the clone carrying this T cell receptor beta chain was seen once. The antigen is not known. The CDR3 runs 14 residues. Germline V lookup: CDR1 SGHNT, CDR2 YYREEE (reference sequence). With 4 bases clipped from V and 5 bases from J, the junction kept 5 bases outside the gene matches. The protocol was immunoSEQ multiplex PCR, while the TCRdb copy is restricted to in-frame clones and leaves out a portion. The repertoire has about 1.5 million clones, around 98% of them found once; the top ten carry 0.4% to 0.55%. This entry is derived from a study of shared clonotypes between healthy human individuals. General study findings and limits: A generally larger estimated richness was seen in naive subsets than in memory subsets.

This TCR derives from a man aged 25 to 40 in good health. The chain couples TRBV5-4 to TRBJ2-1, with 8 bases that match TRBD2. The specimen was naive CD4+ T cells sorted from blood. The subset was: CD45RA+ positively selected. DNA for the CDR3: TGTGCCAGCAGCCCGGGACTAGGGGACAATGAGCAGTTCTTC. Residues: CASSPGLGDNEQFF.